These 20 T cell receptor beta chains originate from one sample sequenced in a study of cytomegalovirus exposure and HLA in healthy donors. The PCR used 60 Vbeta and 13 Jbeta primers. The repertoire was sequenced with immunoSEQ multiplex PCR; TCRdb's copy has only in-frame clones and lacks some. The data show 200,000 or so clones, with roughly 80% seen just once and 6.3% held by the top ten. Sequenced sample: PBMCs. The receptor set was obtained from a man aged 35-49 years in good health and CMV-seropositive.

The chain joins TRBV29-1 to TRBJ1-1; weak D call: TRBD1 (6 bases). This CDR3 spans 14 amino acids. From germline, CDR1 is SQVTM and CDR2 ANQGSEA. V was shortened by 7 bases and J by 1 base, with 16 bases between the two germline ends. In nucleotides, the CDR3 is TGCAGCGCAGTCACAGGGCGGAGGAACACTGAAGCTTTCTTT. Translated, it gives CSAVTGRRNTEAFF. The full variable domain, in which reference TRBV29-1 and TRBJ1-1 provide the parts outside the CDR3, is SAVISQKPSRDICQRGTSLTIQCQVDSQVTMMFWYRQQPGQSLTLIATANQGSEATYESGFVIDKFPISRPNLTFSTLTVSNMSPEDSSIYLCSAVTGRRNTEAFFGQGTRLTVV.

V gene TRBV6-1 combines with J gene TRBJ2-5; TRBD1 is a possible D gene (6 bases). The J call may be faulty, since TRBJ2-7 better matches the DNA end. The germline V gene has CDR1 MNHNS and CDR2 SASEGT. The CDR3 runs 13 residues. Here the CDR3 reads CASSVATGSEQYF. DNA of the CDR3: TGTGCCAGCAGTGTAGCTACAGGGTCCGAGCAGTACTTC.

The chain combines TRBV2 with TRBJ2-1, with 8 nucleotides matching TRBD1. CDR3 length: 17 amino acids. The germline V gene has CDR1 SNHLY and CDR2 FYNNEI. The ends lost 9 bases at V and 7 bases at J; junction bases unmatched: 20. The CDR3 DNA is TGTGCCAGAAGAGGGACAGGCAGGACACCCGGGGAAAATGAGCAGTTCTTC. Its protein product is CARRGTGRTPGENEQFF.

The V and J genes are TRBV28 and TRBJ2-7; 8 nucleotides align to TRBD1. The ends lost 8 bases at V and 1 base at J; junction bases unmatched: 4. The CDR3 has 13 amino acids. Looked up from germline, CDR1 is MDHEN and CDR2 is SYDVKM. In nucleotides, the CDR3 is TGTGCCAGCGAGGACAGGGAATCCTACGAGCAGTACTTC. It translates to CASEDRESYEQYF.

The DNA for the CDR3 is TGTGCCAGCAGCTCATCCGGGAGCTTAGGAGAGCAGTACTTC. Translation gives CASSSSGSLGEQYF. The V gene is TRBV5-4, the J gene TRBJ2-7, with D possibly TRBD2 on 6 matching bases. This CDR3 region has 14 residues. Germline-derived CDR1 and CDR2 are SGHNT and YYREEE (reference sequence). Trimming left V 3 bases short and J 7 bases short, with 17 bases between.

The chain links TRBV10-3 to TRBJ1-1; D is possibly TRBD1 (6 bases). Trimming cost V 4 bases and J 7 bases, with 10 bases left between them. CDR1 is ENHRY and CDR2 is SYGVKD in the germline V gene. This CDR3 contains 12 residues. The CDR3 DNA sequence: TGTGCCATCAGTGTACAGGGACATGAAGCTTTCTTT. It translates to CAISVQGHEAFF.

The gene calls are TRBV4-3 and TRBJ2-4, with 7 bases matching TRBD2. The germline gives CDR1 LGHNA, CDR2 YSLEER. With V trimmed by 3 bases and J by 6 bases, 2 bases remained unmatched. CDR3 length equals 13 residues. The CDR3 DNA reads TGCGCCAGCAGCCAGGGGGGGATAAACATTCAGTACTTC. Translation gives CASSQGGINIQYF.

The rearrangement joins TRBV7-2 to TRBJ2-1; TRBD1 is a possible D gene (6 bases). The CDR3 runs 17 residues. Germline CDR1 reads SGHTA; CDR2 reads FQGNSA. Trimming cost V 5 bases and J 0 bases, with 17 bases left between them. This CDR3 reads CASSDGRGRGSYNEQFF. CDR3 DNA sequence: TGTGCCAGCAGCGACGGCAGGGGCCGGGGCTCCTACAATGAGCAGTTCTTC.

The genes are TRBV28 and TRBJ1-5; the match to TRBD1 covers 8 bases. V trimming: 1 base; J trimming: 2 bases; junction bases outside the gene matches: 1. The CDR3 runs 15 residues. CDR1 is MDHEN and CDR2 is SYDVKM in the germline V gene. CDR3 amino acids: CASSLSGQGNQPQHF. As DNA, the CDR3 is TGTGCCAGCAGTTTATCGGGACAGGGCAATCAGCCCCAGCATTTT.

The chain uses TRBV9 and TRBJ2-3, with 8 positions matching TRBD2. Germline assignment: CDR1 SGDLS and CDR2 YYNGEE. The V segment lost 0 bases and the J segment 6 bases; nucleotides outside the gene matches: 6. CDR3 length equals 15 residues. The CDR3 region has the DNA TGTGCCAGCAGCGTAGTGGCGGGGGGCCTGGATACGCAGTATTTT. Amino acid sequence: CASSVVAGGLDTQYF.

The rearrangement uses TRBV5-6 and TRBJ2-1; 9 bases map to TRBD2. With V trimmed by 4 bases and J by 2 bases, 4 bases remained unmatched. The CDR3 contains 15 residues. CDR1 is SGHDT and CDR2 is YYEEEE in the germline V gene. The CDR3: CASSRSGGPYNEQFF. CDR3 in DNA: TGTGCCAGCAGCCGAAGCGGGGGGCCCTACAATGAGCAGTTCTTC. Combining the CDR3 with reference TRBV5-6 and TRBJ2-1 gives the whole variable domain DAGVTQSPTHLIKTRGQQVTLRCSPKSGHDTVSWYQQALGQGPQFIFQYYEEEERQRGNFPDRFSGHQFPNYSSELNVNALLLGDSALYLCASSRSGGPYNEQFFGPGTRLTVL.

V and J are TRBV5-4 and TRBJ2-3; 7 nucleotides match TRBD2. Trimming removed 5 bases from V and 5 bases from J; junction bases left unmatched: 11. The CDR3 is 15 amino acids. CDR1 is SGHNT and CDR2 is YYREEE in the germline V gene (reference sequence). The CDR3 DNA is TGTGCCAGCAGTTCACGGGACTATGGAGTAGATACGCAGTATTTT. This gives the protein CASSSRDYGVDTQYF.

The genes are TRBV7-9 and TRBJ2-5; 8 bases are shared with TRBD2. Germline V lookup: CDR1 SEHNR, CDR2 FQNEAQ (reference sequence). After removal of 1 base from V and 0 bases from J, the junction contained 4 bases not matched to a gene. The CDR3 is 16 residues long. The CDR3 here is CASSLGRGADQETQYF. The CDR3, as DNA: TGTGCCAGCAGCTTAGGGCGGGGGGCCGACCAAGAGACCCAGTACTTC.

The V gene is TRBV10-2, the J gene TRBJ2-5; D gene uncertain. The CDR3 contains 15 residues. Germline V gene lookup returns CDR1 WSHSY and CDR2 SAAADI. Trimming left V 2 bases short and J 1 base short, with 11 bases between. The CDR3 DNA reads TGCGCCAGCAGTGAGACCGCTACAGCCCAAGAGACCCAGTACTTC. Protein product: CASSETATAQETQYF.

The gene calls are TRBV28 and TRBJ1-5; tentative D call: TRBD1 (6 bases). The length of the CDR3 is 15 residues. Germline CDR1 reads MDHEN; CDR2 reads SYDVKM. The V gene lost 5 bases and the J gene lost 3 bases, with 14 bases spanning the gap. As DNA, the CDR3 is TGTGCCAGCAGTGCCTTGGGGACATACAATCAGCCCCAGCATTTT. Translated: CASSALGTYNQPQHF.

This clone was seen a handful of times. CDR3 sequence: CASSSNLGASGLGNTIYF. CDR3 sequence (DNA): TGTGCCAGCAGCTCCAACTTGGGCGCTTCAGGACTGGGAAACACCATATATTTT. The chain uses TRBV14 and TRBJ1-3, with D uncertain. V was cut by 5 bases and J by 4 bases, with 24 bases left in between. Germline-derived CDR1 and CDR2 are SGHDN and FVKESK. This CDR3 is 18 amino acids long. The whole variable domain, filled in from reference TRBV14 and TRBJ1-3, reads EAGVTQFPSHSVIEKGQTVTLRCDPISGHDNLYWYRRVMGKEIKFLLHFVKESKQDESGMPNNRFLAERTGGTYSTLKVQPAELEDSGVYFCASSSNLGASGLGNTIYFGEGSWLTVV.

The J gene is TRBJ2-5, the V gene TRBV10-3; 7 bases are a match to TRBD2. The junction had 0 bases not matched to a gene; V was cut back by 3 bases and J by 5 bases. In germline, CDR1 is ENHRY, CDR2 SYGVKD. This CDR3 region has 12 residues. CDR3: CAISDSGETQYF. The CDR3 nucleotides are TGTGCCATCAGTGATAGCGGGGAGACCCAGTACTTC.

This clone was recorded a few times. The chain employs TRBV27 and TRBJ2-7; TRBD1 matches at 7 bases. The CDR3 contains 13 residues. The junction had 3 bases not matched to a gene; V was cut back by 7 bases and J by 0 bases. Germline V gene data show CDR1 as MNHEY and CDR2 as SMNVEV (reference sequence). CDR3 region: CASTRDSSYEQYF. The CDR3 nucleotides are TGTGCCAGCACCCGGGACAGCTCCTACGAGCAGTACTTC.

This chain uses TRBV7-8 with TRBJ1-4, with a weak D call TRBD1 (5 bases). Between the trimmed V and J ends, which lost 1 base and 7 bases, there was a span of 16 bases. The CDR3 runs to 16 residues. Germline V lookup: CDR1 SGHVS, CDR2 FQNEAQ. The CDR3 reads CASSLDSRRRGEKLFF. CDR3 coding DNA: TGTGCCAGCAGCTTAGACTCACGGCGAAGGGGTGAAAAACTGTTTTTT.

The V call is TRBV7-9, the J call TRBJ1-2; D may be TRBD1 (5 bases). Germline values: CDR1 SEHNR, CDR2 FQNEAQ (reference sequence). V was pared by 2 bases and J by 8 bases, with 18 bases between. The CDR3 extends over 15 amino acids. The DNA for the CDR3 is TGTGCCAGCAGCTTAAAGGGGCCTCTAATGGGCGGCTACACCTTC. Protein sequence: CASSLKGPLMGGYTF. Full variable domain (rest looked up from reference TRBV7-9 and TRBJ1-2): DTGVSQNPRHKITKRGQNVTFRCDPISEHNRLYWYRQTLGQGPEFLTYFQNEAQLEKSRLLSDRFSAERPKGSFSTLEIQRTEQGDSAMYLCASSLKGPLMGGYTFGSGTRLTVV.